The 7 T cell receptor beta chains presented below share a single source sample, sequenced in a study of blood T cell repertoires in COVID-19. The data were produced by immunoSEQ multiplex PCR, yet TCRdb's version contains in-frame clones alone and is incomplete. The sample consists of approximately 100,000 clones, roughly four fifths of them appearing once. The sample taken for sequencing was peripheral blood. The receptor set was obtained from a human donor in a cohort sampled during active COVID-19.

The V gene is TRBV19, the J gene TRBJ2-7; D might be TRBD1 (7 bases). Germline V lookup: CDR1 LNHDA, CDR2 SQIVND (reference sequence). The CDR3 spans 14 residues. Trimming shortened V by 2 bases and J by 6 bases, and 14 bases separated the two germline ends. CDR3 sequence reads: CASSINPGGGEQYF. CDR3 in DNA: TGTGCCAGTAGTATAAACCCAGGGGGAGGCGAGCAGTACTTC.

The chain employs TRBV7-2 and TRBJ2-7, with D unclear. CDR1 SGHTA and CDR2 FQGNSA come from the germline V gene. V was pared by 1 base and J by 6 bases, with 10 bases between. The CDR3 runs to 13 residues. The CDR3 here is CASSLGSPSEQYF. CDR3 nucleotide sequence: TGTGCCAGCAGCTTAGGAAGTCCGAGCGAGCAGTACTTC. Drawing the rest from reference TRBV7-2 and TRBJ2-7, the complete variable domain is GAGVSQSPSNKVTEKGKDVELRCDPISGHTALYWYRQSLGQGLEFLIYFQGNSAPDKSGLPSDRFSAERTGGSVSTLTIQRTQQEDSAVYLCASSLGSPSEQYFGPGTRLTVT.

CDR3 bases: TGTGCCAGCAGTTTCGACAAAACTAGCAATCAGCCCCAGCATTTT. As protein: CASSFDKTSNQPQHF. The chain employs TRBV28 and TRBJ1-5; D is ambiguous. V lost 3 bases and J 0 bases, leaving 9 bases between the germline ends. The CDR3 runs 15 residues. Per the germline V gene, CDR1 is MDHEN and CDR2 is SYDVKM.

The chain employs TRBV6-5 and TRBJ1-2; 9 bases align to TRBD1. CDR3 length: 15 amino acids. The junction had 8 bases not matched to a gene; V was cut back by 5 bases and J by 4 bases. Per germline, CDR1 MNHEY and CDR2 SVGAGI. The CDR3 sequence is CASSLGGQGLYGYTF. CDR3 nucleotides: TGTGCCAGCAGTCTCGGGGGACAGGGCCTCTATGGCTACACCTTC.

The chain links TRBV20-1 to TRBJ2-3, with 10 bases lining up with TRBD2. Germline CDR1 is DFQATT and CDR2 is SNEGSKA (reference sequence). This CDR3 spans 14 amino acids. V shed 3 bases and J 4 bases; nucleotides not matched to a gene: 4. The CDR3 region has the DNA TGCAGTGCTAGTTCCCTAGCGGGGGCAGATACGCAGTATTTT. Translation gives CSASSLAGADTQYF.

This sequence joins TRBV10-3 and TRBJ2-1; possible D gene TRBD2, 6 bases. V was clipped by 6 bases and J by 6 bases, with 21 bases between them. This CDR3 region has 16 residues. Germline CDR1 is ENHRY and CDR2 is SYGVKD. CDR3 in amino acids: CAIRAGLSATGNEQFF. The CDR3 DNA reads TGTGCCATCAGGGCGGGACTTTCGGCTACGGGCAATGAGCAGTTCTTC.

Note on this clone: The same CDR3 arises from other DNA sequences in this sample as well. This chain joins TRBV7-3 and TRBJ1-1; D is uncertain. Between the trimmed V and J ends, which lost 3 bases and 0 bases, there was a span of 5 bases. The CDR3 has 13 amino acids. CDR1 and CDR2 (germline): SGHTA, FQGTGA. CDR3 nucleotides: TGTGCCAGCAGCTTGGGCATGAACACTGAAGCTTTCTTT. As protein: CASSLGMNTEAFF.